This passage covers 12 T cell receptor beta chains from one sample sequenced in a study of CD8 T cells in Susac syndrome. Reverse transcription of roughly 0.45 to 1 ug RNA was carried out with random hexamers. TCRdb used MiXCR to reprocess the immunoSEQ multiplex PCR reads, holding one entry per CDR3 protein. This repertoire shows about 300,000 distinct CDR3 sequences, approximately 90% found once; its top ten account for about 0.063%. The sample taken for sequencing was CD4+ T cells from PBMCs. Every receptor here comes from a human donor with multiple sclerosis.

V is TRBV7-8 and J is TRBJ2-2; 7 bases match TRBD2. The length of the CDR3 is 17 residues. Per the germline V gene, CDR1 is SGHVS and CDR2 is FQNEAQ. V lost 0 bases, J lost 2 bases, and 6 bases stayed unmatched. CDR3 amino acids: CASSLAWWEGNTGELFF. The CDR3 DNA reads as TGTGCCAGCAGCTTAGCTTGGTGGGAGGGCAACACCGGGGAGCTGTTTTTT.

The V and J genes are TRBV5-1 and TRBJ2-1, with 8 bases lining up with TRBD1. CDR1 is SGHRS and CDR2 is YFSETQ in the germline V gene. The CDR3 runs to 15 residues. V lost 4 bases to trimming and J lost 4 bases; unmatched junction nucleotides: 7. The CDR3 reads CASSGDGTGYNEQFF. Here the CDR3 DNA reads TGCGCCAGCAGCGGGGATGGGACAGGATACAATGAGCAGTTCTTC.

V usage is TRBV18 and J usage is TRBJ2-5, with D maybe TRBD1 (6 bases). CDR1 and CDR2 from the germline V gene are KGHSH and LQKENI. The CDR3 sequence is 12 residues long. Trimming took off 4 bases at V and 5 bases at J, with 8 bases between the two ends. The CDR3 bases are TGTGCCAGCTCACGAAGGGGGGAGACCCAGTACTTC. Amino acids: CASSRRGETQYF.

The chain couples TRBV6-6 to TRBJ1-5; 8 bases line up with TRBD1. The V gene's germline CDR1 is MNHNY and CDR2 SVGAGI (reference sequence). V lost 6 bases to trimming and J lost 7 bases; unmatched junction nucleotides: 8. This CDR3 contains 14 residues. The CDR3 sequence: CASRPTGGVQPQHF. CDR3 nucleotides: TGTGCCAGCAGACCAACAGGGGGGGTACAGCCCCAGCATTTT.

In the case of this clonotype: As the CDR3 is not closed by the conserved phenylalanine or tryptophan, this likely results from a read error. It is unclear where the CDR3 begins or ends on the DNA, so no DNA is shown, and the CDR3 is as TCRdb lists it. The CDR3 loop is CSVPTGGL. The chain has TRBV29-1 and TRBJ2-1; the DNA was not compared with TRBD2, the D call given in the table. CDR1 is SQVTM, CDR2 ANQGSEA, per germline. The CDR3 region is 8 residues in length, termini included.

This chain uses TRBV5-1 with TRBJ2-3; D might be TRBD2 (6 bases). Germline V gene sequence: CDR1 SGHRS, CDR2 YFSETQ. Deletions cut 0 bases from V and 5 bases from J, with 13 bases between. CDR3 length: 15 amino acids. CDR3 bases: TGCGCCAGCAGCTTGGATAGGAGGGCAATAGATACGCAGTATTTT. Translating gives CASSLDRRAIDTQYF.

Only one count was recorded for this clonotype. This rearrangement joins TRBV21-1 to TRBJ2-7; TRBD1, the table's D call, lacks a check against the DNA. TRBV21-1 is a recognized pseudogene. The CDR3 sequence is 14 residues long. CDR3 DNA: TGTGCCAGCCCACCCGGGACAGGGACGTACGAGCAGTACTTC. Translation gives CASPPGTGTYEQYF.

The V call is TRBV11-3, the J call TRBJ2-3; D is perhaps TRBD2 (5 bases). V lost 1 base and J lost 0, with 8 bases in between. Looked up from germline, CDR1 is SGHNT and CDR2 is YENEEA. There are 15 residues in the CDR3. The CDR3 reads CASSLVASSTDTQYF. Written as DNA, the CDR3 is TGTGCCAGCAGCTTAGTAGCGAGCAGCACAGATACGCAGTATTTT.

The chain has TRBV12-3 or TRBV12-4 and TRBJ2-1, with a weak D call TRBD2 (6 bases). V dropped 1 base and J dropped 10 bases, with 11 bases sitting between them. The CDR3 loop spans 13 amino acids. CDR3 nucleotides: TGTGCCAGCAGTTTAGTGCGGCGGGACGAGCAGTTCTTC. It encodes CASSLVRRDEQFF.

The J gene is TRBJ2-7, the V gene TRBV10-2; weak D call: TRBD1 (6 bases). The germline CDR1 and CDR2 sequences are WSHSY and SAAADI. CDR3 length: 12 residues. The ends were cut back, 7 bases at V and 6 bases at J, with 13 bases in the middle. The chain's CDR3 is CASTVWGREQYF. The CDR3 bases are TGCGCCAGCACGGTTTGGGGGCGCGAGCAGTACTTC.

In DNA form, the CDR3 reads TGTGCCAGCAGCGTAGGAGGCGGGGGGACCGCCAATGAGCAGTTCTTC. Its protein product is CASSVGGGGTANEQFF. This chain connects TRBV9 to TRBJ2-1; 8 nucleotides line up with TRBD2. Germline CDR1 and CDR2: SGDLS and YYNGEE. CDR3 length: 16 amino acids. Losses at the gene ends were 0 bases for V and 6 bases for J; bases not matched to a gene: 8.

The chain recombines TRBV7-2 with TRBJ2-3; D is unresolved. Germline V gene sequence: CDR1 SGHTA, CDR2 FQGNSA. This CDR3 region has 16 residues. Trimming removed 3 bases at V and 1 base at J, with 14 bases between. CDR3 nucleotide sequence: TGTGCCAGCAGCTTGGTCGGTCTCGGTGGCACAGATACGCAGTATTTT. This codes for CASSLVGLGGTDTQYF.